The next 11 T cell receptor beta chains were all read from a single sample in a study of shared clonotypes between healthy human individuals. CD8 cells classed as naive were CD45RO-negative and positively selected for CCR7, excluding terminally differentiated effector memory CD45RA+ cells. Repertoires were generated with immunoSEQ multiplex PCR, while TCRdb's copy carries only in-frame clones and drops some. This table has 660,000 or so clones, roughly 95% appearing once. Source material: naive CD8+ T cells sorted from blood. The receptors shown here come from a woman between 25 and 40 years old in good health.

This chain uses TRBV7-9 with TRBJ2-7; D gene uncertain. V was clipped by 5 bases and J by 3 bases, with 11 bases between them. The CDR3 contains 13 residues. In germline, CDR1 is SEHNR, CDR2 FQNEAQ (reference sequence). The CDR3 bases are TGTGCCAGCAGCCCCCGGACCAACTACGAGCAGTACTTC. Its protein product is CASSPRTNYEQYF. Combining the CDR3 with reference TRBV7-9 and TRBJ2-7 gives the whole variable domain DTGVSQNPRHKITKRGQNVTFRCDPISEHNRLYWYRQTLGQGPEFLTYFQNEAQLEKSRLLSDRFSAERPKGSFSTLEIQRTEQGDSAMYLCASSPRTNYEQYFGPGTRLTVT.

The CDR3 DNA reads as TGTGCCAGCGGGAGACGCTCCTACGAGCAGTACTTC. It codes for CASGRRSYEQYF. The chain has TRBV27 and TRBJ2-7, with a weak D call TRBD2 (5 bases). Trimming removed 8 bases from V and 0 bases from J, with 8 bases in between. CDR1 MNHEY and CDR2 SMNVEV come from the germline V gene (reference sequence). CDR3 size: 12 residues.

The CDR3 sequence is CASSQGLFANYGYTF. The CDR3 coding sequence is TGCGCCAGCAGCCAAGGGCTCTTCGCTAACTATGGCTACACCTTC. The chain couples TRBV4-1 to TRBJ1-2; D is ambiguous. Germline V gives CDR1 MGHRA, CDR2 YSYEKL. Deletions cut 1 base from V and 0 bases from J, with 9 bases between. This CDR3 is 15 amino acids long.

The chain uses TRBV28 and TRBJ2-5; 7 bases line up with TRBD2. Germline V gives CDR1 MDHEN, CDR2 SYDVKM. The V gene end was trimmed by 6 bases and the J gene end by 1 base; junction bases not matched to a gene: 8. The CDR3 is 15 residues long. CDR3 nucleotide sequence: TGTGCCAGCAGCCCTAGCGGATATACCCAAGAGACCCAGTACTTC. Encoded protein: CASSPSGYTQETQYF.

About this clone: The junction departs from the called germline gene at one end, perhaps through a read error. This chain uses TRBV27 with TRBJ2-7; D unresolved. The CDR3 contains 12 residues. Germline assignment: CDR1 MNHEY and CDR2 SMNVEV (reference sequence). The CDR3 protein is CASSSPPYVQYF. CDR3 DNA: TGTGCCAGCAGTTCCCCGCCGTACGTGCAGTACTTC.

The rearrangement uses TRBV9 and TRBJ2-5, with TRBD2 matching over 13 bases. The V gene end was trimmed by 3 bases and the J gene end by 4 bases; junction bases not matched to a gene: 9. This CDR3 region has 17 residues. Per the germline V gene, CDR1 is SGDLS and CDR2 is YYNGEE. The CDR3 DNA sequence: TGTGCCAGCAGCGAGGGACTAGCGGGAAATGTAGGAGAGACCCAGTACTTC. Amino acid sequence: CASSEGLAGNVGETQYF.

V and J are TRBV27 and TRBJ2-7; TRBD2 is a possible D gene (5 bases). Germline CDR1 is MNHEY and CDR2 is SMNVEV (reference sequence). The V gene lost 0 bases and the J gene lost 3 bases, with 12 bases spanning the gap. The CDR3 totals 15 residues. CDR3 residues: CASSLSGSRYYEQYF. The CDR3, as DNA: TGTGCCAGCAGTTTATCAGGGAGTAGATACTACGAGCAGTACTTC.

The V call is TRBV2, the J call TRBJ2-1, with D possibly TRBD1 on 6 matching bases. The CDR3 covers 12 residues. Trimming cost V 4 bases and J 10 bases, with 11 bases left between them. Germline V lookup: CDR1 SNHLY, CDR2 FYNNEI. For the CDR3, the DNA is TGTGCCAGCAGTGTTGCAGGGGTGGAGCAGTTCTTC. Protein: CASSVAGVEQFF.

This clone has a single count. The chain links TRBV10-1 to TRBJ2-5, with a possible D match to TRBD1 (5 bases). With the DNA end fitting TRBJ2-7 better, the J assignment may be wrong. Germline V CDR1 and CDR2: WNHNN, SYGVQD (reference sequence). The CDR3 extends over 14 amino acids. The CDR3 loop is CASSQYQGSYEQYF. The CDR3 DNA sequence: TGCGCCAGCAGCCAATATCAGGGATCCTACGAGCAGTACTTC.

V usage is TRBV13 and J usage is TRBJ2-1, with 7 nucleotides matching TRBD2. In germline, CDR1 is PRHDT, CDR2 FYEKMQ (reference sequence). The CDR3 covers 15 residues. The V gene end was trimmed by 1 base and the J gene end by 3 bases; junction bases not matched to a gene: 3. CDR3 DNA: TGTGCCAGCAGCTTAGTAGCGGGCCTCTACAATGAGCAGTTCTTC. It specifies CASSLVAGLYNEQFF.

V and J are TRBV19 and TRBJ2-1; D is uncertain. CDR1 is LNHDA, CDR2 SQIVND, per germline (reference sequence). The V end lost 5 bases, the J end lost 1 base, and 12 bases lay between the germline ends. This CDR3 has 15 amino acids. The CDR3 bases are TGTGCCAGTAGTTTCGGAGTAAGTTCCTACAATGAGCAGTTCTTC. It specifies CASSFGVSSYNEQFF.